The 13 T cell receptor beta chains below were found in one sample sequenced in a study of shared clonotypes between healthy human individuals (dated by TCRdb to the early 2020s). Library preparation used the immunoSEQ multiplex PCR assay. TCRdb provides this immuneACCESS table in a form limited to in-frame rearrangements. Some clones are lacking; in checked studies, under half of them reflect an unresolved V gene, and why the rest are absent is not known. A total of 2,500,000 or so clones appear in this sample, just over 90% of them only once. The ten largest account for over 0.12% of the sample. Sample: naive CD4+ T cells sorted from blood. The cell subset or site label of this sample denotes: CD45RA+ positively selected. The origin of the receptors is a man between 18 and 35 years old in good health.

The rearrangement uses TRBV6-5 and TRBJ2-7; D gene ambiguous. V lost 7 bases, J lost 0 bases, and 10 bases lay in between. Germline CDR1 reads MNHEY; CDR2 reads SVGAGI. The CDR3 sequence is 13 residues long. CDR3 residues: CASKDLFSYEQYF. CDR3 DNA sequence: TGTGCCAGCAAGGACCTCTTCTCCTACGAGCAGTACTTC.

V and J are TRBV7-6 and TRBJ1-6; D unclear. The CDR3 has 15 residues. Germline-derived CDR1 and CDR2 are SGHVS and FNYEAQ. Trimming removed 1 base from V and 10 bases from J, with 14 bases in between. CDR3 bases: TGTGCCAGCAGCTTAGTAGGGCAGCTAACCTCACCCCTCCACTTT. Protein: CASSLVGQLTSPLHF.

The rearrangement joins TRBV2 to TRBJ2-6; D might be TRBD1 (6 bases). The V end was cut by 5 bases, the J end by 0 bases, with 14 bases between. CDR1 and CDR2 from the germline V gene are SNHLY and FYNNEI. The CDR3 spans 17 residues. The CDR3 nucleotides are TGTGCCAGCAGTCGGGACACCATTTCCTCTGGGGCCAACGTCCTGACTTTC. Amino acid sequence: CASSRDTISSGANVLTF. Drawing the rest from reference TRBV2 and TRBJ2-6, the complete variable domain is EPEVTQTPSHQVTQMGQEVILRCVPISNHLYFYWYRQILGQKVEFLVSFYNNEISEKSEIFDDQFSVERPDGSNFTLKIRSTKLEDSAMYFCASSRDTISSGANVLTFGAGSRLTVL.

The chain links TRBV10-3 to TRBJ2-2, with a weak D call TRBD1 (5 bases). The CDR3 sequence is 16 residues long. Germline V gene lookup returns CDR1 ENHRY and CDR2 SYGVKD. Between the trimmed V and J ends, which lost 9 bases and 6 bases, there was a span of 23 bases. CDR3: CAISNLATVISGELFF. In DNA, the CDR3 is TGTGCCATTTCCAACTTGGCGACAGTGATCTCCGGGGAGCTGTTTTTT.

The chain links TRBV10-3 to TRBJ2-1; D not resolved. Trimming cost V 7 bases and J 3 bases, with 10 bases left between them. The CDR3 consists of 13 residues. CDR1 is ENHRY, CDR2 SYGVKD, per germline. Here the CDR3 DNA reads TGTGCCATCACCTATGGGATCTACAATGAGCAGTTCTTC. It is translated as CAITYGIYNEQFF.

This clone was seen only once. Different DNA sequences within this sample yield the same CDR3. The chain has TRBV18 and TRBJ2-3; D gene ambiguous. This CDR3 contains 13 residues. V lost 3 bases and J 0 bases, leaving 4 bases between the germline ends. Germline assignment: CDR1 KGHSH and CDR2 LQKENI. CDR3 in DNA: TGTGCCAGCTCACCCGGGAGCACAGATACGCAGTATTTT. Translating gives CASSPGSTDTQYF.

This clone showed up just once. The chain links TRBV5-4 to TRBJ1-6; no clear D gene. V lost 4 bases and J 0 bases, leaving 14 bases between the germline ends. The germline V gene encodes CDR1 SGHNT and CDR2 YYREEE (reference sequence). The CDR3 has 17 residues. The CDR3 nucleotides read TGTGCCAGCAGCGTGGGTGGCGCGAGCTCCTATAATTCACCCCTCCACTTT. Its translation is CASSVGGASSYNSPLHF.

The V call is TRBV6-6, the J call TRBJ2-5, with a tentative D call TRBD2 (5 bases). V was pared by 1 base and J by 1 base, with 13 bases between. The CDR3 loop spans 16 amino acids. The germline CDR1 and CDR2 sequences are MNHNY and SVGAGI (reference sequence). Written as DNA, the CDR3 is TGTGCCAGCAGTTACTGGCACAGCGGTCCCCAAGAGACCCAGTACTTC. This encodes CASSYWHSGPQETQYF.

CDR3 amino acids: CASSQLPTGPSLEAFF. CDR3 DNA: TGCGCCAGCAGCCAACTACCAACGGGGCCATCCCTTGAAGCTTTCTTT. This chain connects TRBV4-1 to TRBJ1-1; D is perhaps TRBD1 (5 bases). The CDR3 runs to 16 residues. The germline V gene encodes CDR1 MGHRA and CDR2 YSYEKL. V gave up 2 bases and J gave up 7 bases, with 20 bases separating them.

The chain recombines TRBV5-5 with TRBJ2-3, with a tentative D call TRBD2 (6 bases). The CDR3 covers 15 residues. In germline, CDR1 is SGHKS, CDR2 YYEKEE (reference sequence). V was clipped by 2 bases and J by 4 bases, with 14 bases between them. The CDR3 region has the DNA TGTGCCAGCAGCTTCGGCGGGATCGCGGCAGATACGCAGTATTTT. Translation: CASSFGGIAADTQYF.

This sequence joins TRBV11-2 and TRBJ1-5; D is ambiguous. CDR3 length equals 14 residues. Germline-derived CDR1 and CDR2 are SGHAT and FQNNGV. V lost 0 bases to trimming and J lost 2 bases, with 5 bases between them. The CDR3 nucleotides read TGTGCCAGCAGCTTAGAAGGGCGCAATCAGCCCCAGCATTTT. It specifies CASSLEGRNQPQHF. Filled out from reference TRBV11-2 and TRBJ1-5, the complete variable domain reads EAGVAQSPRYKIIEKRQSVAFWCNPISGHATLYWYQQILGQGPKLLIQFQNNGVVDDSQLPKDRFSAERLKGVDSTLKIQPAKLEDSAVYLCASSLEGRNQPQHFGDGTRLSIL.

To note about this clone: Other nucleotide sequences in the sample specify the same CDR3. The CDR3 loop reads CASSQVAGSYGYTF. CDR3 nucleotides: TGCGCCAGCAGCCAAGTAGCAGGGTCCTATGGCTACACCTTC. The gene calls are TRBV4-1 and TRBJ1-2, with a weak D call TRBD1 (5 bases). CDR3 length equals 14 residues. V lost 1 base and J 4 bases, leaving 10 bases between the germline ends. The germline CDR1 and CDR2 sequences are MGHRA and YSYEKL.

The chain joins TRBV12-5 to TRBJ2-5, with D perhaps TRBD2 (7 bases). Looked up from germline, CDR1 is LGHNT and CDR2 is FRNRAP. Trimming pared 6 bases from V and 4 bases from J, leaving 21 bases between. CDR3 length: 16 amino acids. Written as DNA, the CDR3 is TGTGCTAGTGGCCACCGCGGGGGCCAAAGGGGAGAGACCCAGTACTTC. Protein sequence: CASGHRGGQRGETQYF.